Here is one T cell receptor beta chain with its context. Its antigen is as yet unknown. The record originates from a study of OX40 agonist ivuxolimab in advanced cancers. Study results and caveats: Expanded clones were, on average, more numerous in CD8+ T cells than in CD4+. Expanded peripheral T cells had an undetermined antigen specificity.

Baseline was the first blood sampling point, followed by cycle 4 day 1 and cycle 7 day 1. Trimming cost V 4 bases and J 2 bases, with 12 bases left between them. The length of the CDR3 is 14 residues. The germline gives CDR1 SGHRS, CDR2 YFSETQ. Method: immunoSEQ multiplex PCR; TCRdb's copy keeps in-frame clones and lacks some. This sample has roughly 51,000 clones, with about 88% found just once. This TCR was sampled from an adult with an advanced solid tumor such as melanoma, head and neck, liver or kidney cancer. The chain couples TRBV5-1 to TRBJ2-5; D is perhaps TRBD1 (6 bases). The sample here was CD4+ or CD8+ T cells sorted from blood, taken in a trial of the OX40 agonist ivuxolimab. The CDR3 spells CASSTGQLQETQYF. For the CDR3, the DNA is TGCGCCAGCAGCACCGGACAGCTACAAGAGACCCAGTACTTC.